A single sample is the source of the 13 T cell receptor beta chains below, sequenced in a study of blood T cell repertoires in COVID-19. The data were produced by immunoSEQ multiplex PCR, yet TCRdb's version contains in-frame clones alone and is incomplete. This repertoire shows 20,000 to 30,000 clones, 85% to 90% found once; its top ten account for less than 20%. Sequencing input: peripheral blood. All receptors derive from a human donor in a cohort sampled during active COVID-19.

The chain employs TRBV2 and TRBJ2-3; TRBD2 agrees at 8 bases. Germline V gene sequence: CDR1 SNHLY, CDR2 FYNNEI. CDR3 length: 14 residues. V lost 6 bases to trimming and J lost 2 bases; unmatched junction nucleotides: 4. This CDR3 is CASSRSGVTDTQYF. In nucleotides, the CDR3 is TGTGCCAGCAGCCGTAGCGGGGTCACAGATACGCAGTATTTT.

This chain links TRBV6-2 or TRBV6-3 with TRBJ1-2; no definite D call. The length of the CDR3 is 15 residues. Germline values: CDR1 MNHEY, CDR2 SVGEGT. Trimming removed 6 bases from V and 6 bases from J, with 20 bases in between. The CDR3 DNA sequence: TGTGCCAGCAGCCGGAGGACCCCCGGCGGGCATGGCTACACCTTC. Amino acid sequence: CASSRRTPGGHGYTF.

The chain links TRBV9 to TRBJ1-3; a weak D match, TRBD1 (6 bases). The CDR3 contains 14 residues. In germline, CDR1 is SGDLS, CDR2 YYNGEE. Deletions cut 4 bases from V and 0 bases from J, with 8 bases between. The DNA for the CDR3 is TGTGCCAGCAGCAAGGACAGCTCTGGAAACACCATATATTTT. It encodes CASSKDSSGNTIYF.

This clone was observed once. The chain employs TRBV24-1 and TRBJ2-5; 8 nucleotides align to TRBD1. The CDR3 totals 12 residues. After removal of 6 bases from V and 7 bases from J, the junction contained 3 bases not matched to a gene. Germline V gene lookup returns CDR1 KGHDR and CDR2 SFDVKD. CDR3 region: CATSRQGLTQYF. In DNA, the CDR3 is TGTGCCACCAGTAGACAGGGGTTGACCCAGTACTTC.

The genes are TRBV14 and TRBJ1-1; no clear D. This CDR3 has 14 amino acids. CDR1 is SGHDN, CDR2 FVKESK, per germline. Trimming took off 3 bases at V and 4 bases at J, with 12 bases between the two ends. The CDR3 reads CASSQRVTSTEAFF. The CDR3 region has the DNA TGTGCCAGCAGCCAGAGGGTTACCAGCACTGAAGCTTTCTTT.

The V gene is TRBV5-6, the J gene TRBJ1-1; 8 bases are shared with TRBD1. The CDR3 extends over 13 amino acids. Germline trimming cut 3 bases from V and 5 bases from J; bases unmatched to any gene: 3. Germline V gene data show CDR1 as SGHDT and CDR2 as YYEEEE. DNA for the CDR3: TGTGCCAGCAGCTCTACAGGGGGGACTGAAGCTTTCTTT. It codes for CASSSTGGTEAFF.

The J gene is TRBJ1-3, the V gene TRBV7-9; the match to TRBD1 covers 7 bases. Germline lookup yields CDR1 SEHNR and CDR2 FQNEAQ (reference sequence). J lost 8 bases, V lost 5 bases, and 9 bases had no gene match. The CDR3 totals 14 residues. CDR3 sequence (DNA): TGTGCCAGCAGCCACCTCCAGGGGGACCACACCATATATTTT. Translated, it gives CASSHLQGDHTIYF.

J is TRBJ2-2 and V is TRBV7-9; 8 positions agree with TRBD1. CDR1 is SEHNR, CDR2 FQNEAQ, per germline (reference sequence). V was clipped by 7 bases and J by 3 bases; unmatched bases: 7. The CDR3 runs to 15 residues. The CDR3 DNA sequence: TGTGCCAGCACGCAGGGGGCTATCGACACCGGGGAGCTGTTTTTT. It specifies CASTQGAIDTGELFF.

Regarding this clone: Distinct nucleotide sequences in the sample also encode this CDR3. CDR3: CSASPSSGSYGYTF. The DNA of the CDR3 is TGCAGTGCTAGTCCCTCTAGCGGCTCCTATGGCTACACCTTC. This chain connects TRBV20-1 to TRBJ1-2; D gene ambiguous. The germline CDR1 and CDR2 sequences are DFQATT and SNEGSKA (reference sequence). This CDR3 has 14 residues. V shed 3 bases and J shed 4 bases, with 15 bases lying between them.

CDR3 sequence (DNA): TGTGCCAGCAGCTCCCTTCAACAGGTTTACGAGCAGTTCTTC. Encoded protein: CASSSLQQVYEQFF. The chain joins TRBV13 to TRBJ2-1; tentatively, D is TRBD1 (5 bases). The V end was cut by 4 bases, the J end by 10 bases, with 17 bases between. This CDR3 is built from 14 residues. In germline, CDR1 is PRHDT, CDR2 FYEKMQ (reference sequence). The complete variable domain, with remaining parts taken from reference TRBV13 and TRBJ2-1, reads AAGVIQSPRHLIKEKRETATLKCYPIPRHDTVYWYQQGPGQDPQFLISFYEKMQSDKGSIPDRFSAQQFSDYHSELNMSSLELGDSALYFCASSSLQQVYEQFFGPGTRLTVL.

This chain's CDR3 is CASSLSGNTYEQYF. As DNA, the CDR3 is TGTGCCAGCAGCCTCTCAGGGAACACCTACGAGCAGTACTTC. The chain is built from TRBV13 and TRBJ2-7; D possibly corresponds to TRBD1 (5 bases). V was trimmed by 5 bases and J by 2 bases, leaving 13 bases between them. Germline V gene data show CDR1 as PRHDT and CDR2 as FYEKMQ (reference sequence). This CDR3 has 14 amino acids.

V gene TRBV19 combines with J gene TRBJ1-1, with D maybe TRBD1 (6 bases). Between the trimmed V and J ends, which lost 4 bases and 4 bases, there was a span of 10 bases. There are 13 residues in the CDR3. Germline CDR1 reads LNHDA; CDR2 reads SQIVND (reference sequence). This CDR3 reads CASSTTGSTEAFF. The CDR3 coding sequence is TGTGCCAGTAGTACTACAGGGAGCACTGAAGCTTTCTTT.

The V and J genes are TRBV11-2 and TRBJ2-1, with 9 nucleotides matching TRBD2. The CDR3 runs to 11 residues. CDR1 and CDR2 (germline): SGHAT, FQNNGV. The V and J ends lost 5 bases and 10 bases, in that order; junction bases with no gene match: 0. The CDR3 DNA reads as TGTGCCAGCAGCCTAGCGGGGGAGCAGTTCTTC. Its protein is CASSLAGEQFF.